The 14 T cell receptor beta chains reported below all come from one sample, sequenced in a study of CD8+ T cells in alopecia areata. Regarding treatment: oral pan-JAK inhibitor, 5-10 mg twice daily. It was cDNA, reverse transcribed from extracted RNA, that served as the sequencing template. Profiling relied on immunoSEQ multiplex PCR, and the TCRdb table lists in-frame clones only, not all of them. The table shows approximately 210,000 clones, with approximately 67% occurring only once. Material: CD4+ T cells sorted from blood, obtained between weeks 44 and 45, from a patient treated with tofacitinib. Receptors were obtained from a human donor with alopecia areata.

This clone was observed a handful of times. This chain connects TRBV30 to TRBJ1-2; D is unclear. V was clipped by 2 bases and J by 10 bases, with 14 bases between them. This CDR3 region has 12 residues. The V gene's germline CDR1 is GTSNPN and CDR2 SVGIG (reference sequence). The CDR3 DNA follows: TGTGCCTGGAGTACGTTGGAGGGTCTCTACACCTTC. It translates to CAWSTLEGLYTF. Combining the CDR3 with reference TRBV30 and TRBJ1-2 gives the whole variable domain SQTIHQWPATLVQPVGSPLSLECTVEGTSNPNLYWYRQAAGRGLQLLFYSVGIGQISSEVPQNLSASRPQDRQFILSSKKLLLSDSGFYLCAWSTLEGLYTFGSGTRLTVV.

This clone appeared once. The rearrangement joins TRBV5-1 to TRBJ1-1, with unresolved D. CDR1 and CDR2 from the germline V gene are SGHRS and YFSETQ. The V end was cut by 1 base, the J end by 6 bases, with 13 bases between. The length of the CDR3 is 14 residues. The CDR3 loop is CASSLQLYSSEAFF. CDR3 DNA sequence: TGCGCCAGCAGCTTGCAGCTTTATAGCTCTGAAGCTTTCTTT.

The chain joins TRBV6-1 to TRBJ2-7; TRBD1 matches 10 bases. The CDR3 covers 12 residues. Unmatched junction bases numbered 2, after V lost 7 bases and J lost 5 bases. The germline gives CDR1 MNHNS, CDR2 SASEGT. CDR3 residues: CASIGQGDEQYF. The CDR3 DNA follows: TGTGCCAGCATAGGACAGGGGGACGAGCAGTACTTC.

The chain joins TRBV7-2 to TRBJ1-5; 8 nucleotides line up with TRBD1. Germline V gene data show CDR1 as SGHTA and CDR2 as FQGNSA. The CDR3 runs to 15 residues. Losses at the gene ends were 5 bases for V and 7 bases for J; bases not matched to a gene: 10. The CDR3 DNA sequence: TGTGCCAGCAGCCGTCGAGTGGGACAGGACCAGCCCCAGCATTTT. This codes for CASSRRVGQDQPQHF.

This clone has just one count. This chain links TRBV2 with TRBJ2-1; perhaps TRBD1 as D (6 bases). CDR1 is SNHLY and CDR2 is FYNNEI in the germline V gene. The V end was cut by 5 bases, the J end by 10 bases, with 12 bases between. The CDR3 is 12 residues long. For the CDR3, the DNA is TGTGCCAGCAGTCCGGGACATTGGGAGCAGTTCTTC. Its protein product is CASSPGHWEQFF.

J is TRBJ2-1 and V is TRBV19; TRBD2 is a possible D gene (7 bases). The CDR3 covers 18 residues. V dropped 0 bases and J dropped 7 bases, with 22 bases sitting between them. The germline CDR1 and CDR2 sequences are LNHDA and SQIVND (reference sequence). The CDR3 nucleotides read TGTGCCAGTAGTATAGATCCTCCCGGAGGGGGGGCCAGGAATGAGCAGTTCTTC. Amino acids: CASSIDPPGGGARNEQFF.

This sequence joins TRBV7-6 and TRBJ1-1, with 8 nucleotides matching TRBD1. This CDR3 is 15 amino acids long. CDR1 and CDR2 from the germline V gene are SGHVS and FNYEAQ. V was clipped by 4 bases and J by 0 bases; unmatched bases: 4. The CDR3 coding sequence is TGTGCCAGCAGCTCCGGACAGGGTTTGAACACTGAAGCTTTCTTT. This translates into CASSSGQGLNTEAFF. Using reference TRBV7-6 and TRBJ1-1 for the parts outside the CDR3, the full variable domain is GAGVSQSPRYKVTKRGQDVALRCDPISGHVSLYWYRQALGQGPEFLTYFNYEAQQDKSGLPNDRFSAERPEGSISTLTIQRTEQRDSAMYRCASSSGQGLNTEAFFGQGTRLTVV.

The genes are TRBV12-5 and TRBJ2-1; 8 bases line up with TRBD1. J lost 13 bases, V lost 6 bases, and 11 bases had no gene match. Germline V gene lookup returns CDR1 LGHNT and CDR2 FRNRAP. The CDR3 spans 13 residues. CDR3: CASGPHDRGGQFF. The CDR3 DNA reads as TGTGCTAGTGGGCCTCACGACAGGGGTGGTCAGTTCTTC.

This clone has a single count. The chain employs TRBV5-6 and TRBJ1-1; TRBD1 might be the D (5 bases). There are 16 residues in the CDR3. Between the trimmed V and J ends, which lost 0 bases and 0 bases, there was a span of 12 bases. Germline CDR1 and CDR2: SGHDT and YYEEEE. CDR3: CASSLAPGLMNTEAFF. The DNA for the CDR3 is TGTGCCAGCAGCTTGGCCCCGGGACTCATGAACACTGAAGCTTTCTTT.

This clone was observed a single time. The rearrangement uses TRBV7-9 and TRBJ1-1, with D tentatively TRBD1 (5 bases). This CDR3 is 12 amino acids long. Germline V lookup: CDR1 SEHNR, CDR2 FQNEAQ (reference sequence). The germline V and J ends were trimmed by 6 bases and 10 bases, with 15 bases remaining between them. In DNA, the CDR3 is TGTGCCAGCAGTCAGGTCGGGGGAATAGCTTTCTTT. Encoded protein: CASSQVGGIAFF.

This chain joins TRBV7-2 and TRBJ2-5; D call uncertain. Germline V gene data show CDR1 as SGHTA and CDR2 as FQGNSA. Trimming stripped 5 bases from V and 5 bases from J, with 12 bases between. CDR3 length: 13 residues. CDR3 sequence: CASSVSADETQYF. As DNA, the CDR3 is TGTGCCAGCAGCGTCTCGGCTGATGAGACCCAGTACTTC. Based on the CDR3 plus reference TRBV7-2 and TRBJ2-5, the full variable domain is GAGVSQSPSNKVTEKGKDVELRCDPISGHTALYWYRQSLGQGLEFLIYFQGNSAPDKSGLPSDRFSAERTGGSVSTLTIQRTQQEDSAVYLCASSVSADETQYFGPGTRLLVL.

V is TRBV29-1 and J is TRBJ2-3; D gene unclear. V gave up 8 bases and J gave up 0 bases, with 9 bases separating them. Germline V gene lookup returns CDR1 SQVTM and CDR2 ANQGSEA. The CDR3 contains 12 residues. This CDR3 is CSFGISTDTQYF. DNA of the CDR3: TGCAGCTTCGGTATAAGCACAGATACGCAGTATTTT.

V and J are TRBV2 and TRBJ2-1, with a possible D match to TRBD1 (6 bases). V lost 8 bases, J lost 9 bases, and 11 bases lay in between. CDR3 length: 11 amino acids. Germline V gives CDR1 SNHLY, CDR2 FYNNEI. The CDR3 loop reads CASGKQGEQFF. DNA of the CDR3: TGTGCCAGCGGTAAACAGGGTGAGCAGTTCTTC.

V gene TRBV29-1 combines with J gene TRBJ2-7, with 7 bases identical to TRBD1. CDR1 SQVTM and CDR2 ANQGSEA come from the germline V gene. There are 14 residues in the CDR3. V dropped 5 bases and J dropped 0; count of bases not matched to a gene: 7. The CDR3 is CSVTPGQSSYEQYF. As DNA, the CDR3 is TGCAGCGTTACCCCGGGACAGAGCTCCTACGAGCAGTACTTC.